The clone carrying this T cell receptor beta chain has only one observation. What it binds is not known. Time point meaning: week 5, during vaccination. Each dose of the vaccine consisted of 300 ug of mutant IDH1 20-mer peptide, with topical imiquimod. This specimen comes from a study of a mutant IDH1 vaccine in newly diagnosed glioma. Sequencing used immunoSEQ multiplex PCR; TCRdb keeps in-frame clones, though not all of them. The table has tens of thousands of clones, around 80% seen once. V was cut by 2 bases and J by 4 bases, with 10 bases left in between. CDR1 and CDR2 from the germline V gene are SGHTA and FQGNSA. The length of the CDR3 is 14 residues.

The sample consisted of PBMCs, taken from a glioma patient whose treatment included an IDH1 peptide vaccine. The sequence was collected from a man aged 50-60 years with glioma. The V call is TRBV7-2, the J call TRBJ2-3; perhaps D is TRBD1 or TRBD2 (5 bases each). The CDR3 here is CASSLNRGADTQYF. In DNA, the CDR3 is TGTGCCAGCAGCTTAAACAGAGGGGCAGATACGCAGTATTTT.